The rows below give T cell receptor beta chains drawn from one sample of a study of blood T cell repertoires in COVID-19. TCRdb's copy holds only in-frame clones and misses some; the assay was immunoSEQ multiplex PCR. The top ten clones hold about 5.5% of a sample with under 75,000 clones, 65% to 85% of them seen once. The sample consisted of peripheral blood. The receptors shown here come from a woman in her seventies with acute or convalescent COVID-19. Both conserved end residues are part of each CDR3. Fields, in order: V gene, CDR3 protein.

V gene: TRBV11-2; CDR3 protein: CASSPTTGNYGYTF
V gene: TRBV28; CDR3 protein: CASSRTGSDSLHF
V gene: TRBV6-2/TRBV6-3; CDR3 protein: CASSYLRGGNYNEQFF
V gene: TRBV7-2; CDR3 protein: CASSFRSSGGLVETQYF
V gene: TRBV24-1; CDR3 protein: CATRGTVSETDTQYF
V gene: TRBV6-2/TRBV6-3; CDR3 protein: CASSYSSGAYEQYF
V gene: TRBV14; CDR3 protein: CASSQQGKYGYTF
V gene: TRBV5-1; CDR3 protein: CASSLELAGGTSPDTQYF
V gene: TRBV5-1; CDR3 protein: CASTLAGRITDTQYF
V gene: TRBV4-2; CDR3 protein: CASSRNVGGDSEQYF
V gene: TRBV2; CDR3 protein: CASNERGPRKTQYF
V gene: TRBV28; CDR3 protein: CASNSNLYEQYF
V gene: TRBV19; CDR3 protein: CASRPGTGYSTEAFF
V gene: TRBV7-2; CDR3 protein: CASSALGANTEAFF
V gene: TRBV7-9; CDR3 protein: CASSPVGGGPNEQFF
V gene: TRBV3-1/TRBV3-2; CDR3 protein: CASSQGVVREDTQYF
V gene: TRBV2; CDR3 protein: CASRERVGYEQYF
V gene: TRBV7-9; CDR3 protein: CASSPPGGPETQYF
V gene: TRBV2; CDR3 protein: CASSPGQRYTF
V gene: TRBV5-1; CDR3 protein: CASSLTSGGAPETQYF
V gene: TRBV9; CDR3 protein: CASSVGGAGSPDTQYF
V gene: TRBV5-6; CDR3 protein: CASSLPLAGGGEQFF
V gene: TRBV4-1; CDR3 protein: CASSQDRGRGQADTQYF
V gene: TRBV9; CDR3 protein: CASSESTSGYSDTQYF